This TCR beta chain was captured by sequencing in a study of blood T cells in healthy people across ages. In germline, CDR1 is KGHSH, CDR2 LQKENI. The CDR3 is made up of 15 amino acids. Trimming left V 6 bases short and J 0 bases short, with 15 bases between. It was with a sample-barcoded 5' primer and a J-beta primer mix that a second PCR of roughly 7 to 12 cycles was run. TCRdb recomputed calls from the 5' RACE reads with MiXCR, one row per CDR3 protein. The data show roughly 800,000 distinct CDR3 sequences, 58% seen once. Sequencing was done on a sample of blood. This TCR was sampled from a man aged 25 to 40 in good health. V gene TRBV18 combines with J gene TRBJ2-7; perhaps TRBD1 as D (5 bases). The CDR3 region has the DNA TGTGCCAGCTCCGGAACCGACAGTCTCTCCTACGAGCAGTACTTC. As protein: CASSGTDSLSYEQYF.